The 3 T cell receptor beta chains reported below all come from one sample, sequenced in a study of CXCR3-negative and CXCR3-positive naive CD8 T cells. UMI-labeled TRB cDNA libraries were prepared by 5' RACE. Following a re-call of the 5' RACE reads, TCRdb has one entry per CDR3 protein and lacks DNA. The sample has under 85,000 distinct CDR3 sequences. The material sequenced was naive CXCR3- CD8+ T cells from blood. This sample's subset: CD45RO-CCR7+CD27+CD95- naive CD8+ T cells lacking CXCR3 (TNR3-). The origin of the receptors is a human donor in good health. Some clones in this sample may be carry-over from other donors' samples.

The chain joins TRBV4-1 to TRBJ2-7; TCRdb calls TRBD1, which cannot be checked without DNA. Per the germline V gene, CDR1 is MGHRA and CDR2 is YSYEKL. The CDR3 sequence is 15 residues long. The CDR3 loop reads CASSQEAGGYYEQYF.

This chain links TRBV20-1 with TRBJ2-7; TCRdb's D call, TRBD2, is unchecked because there is no DNA. Germline-derived CDR1 and CDR2 are DFQATT and SNEGSKA (reference sequence). This CDR3 is built from 16 residues. This CDR3 reads CSARESVLADTNEQYF.

CDR3 protein: CASSLWQITNTEAFF. The chain links TRBV5-1 to TRBJ1-1. CDR3 size: 15 residues. Germline CDR1 and CDR2: SGHRS and YFSETQ.